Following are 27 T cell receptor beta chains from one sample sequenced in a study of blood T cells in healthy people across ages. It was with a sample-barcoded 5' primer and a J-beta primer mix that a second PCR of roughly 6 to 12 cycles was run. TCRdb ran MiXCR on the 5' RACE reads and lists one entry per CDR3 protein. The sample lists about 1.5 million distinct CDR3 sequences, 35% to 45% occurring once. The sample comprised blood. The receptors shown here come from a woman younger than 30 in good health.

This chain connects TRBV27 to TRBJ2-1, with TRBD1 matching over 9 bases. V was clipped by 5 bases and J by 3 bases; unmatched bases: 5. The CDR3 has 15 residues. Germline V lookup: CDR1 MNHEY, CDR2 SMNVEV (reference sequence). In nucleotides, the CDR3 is TGTGCCAGCAGTAAAGGGACAGGGCTCTACAATGAGCAGTTCTTC. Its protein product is CASSKGTGLYNEQFF.

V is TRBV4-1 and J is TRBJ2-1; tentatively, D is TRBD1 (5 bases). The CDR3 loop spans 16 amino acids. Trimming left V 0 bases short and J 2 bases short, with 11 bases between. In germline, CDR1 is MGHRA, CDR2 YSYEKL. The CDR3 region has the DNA TGCGCCAGCAGCCAAGATCGACGACAGACCTACAATGAGCAGTTCTTC. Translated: CASSQDRRQTYNEQFF.

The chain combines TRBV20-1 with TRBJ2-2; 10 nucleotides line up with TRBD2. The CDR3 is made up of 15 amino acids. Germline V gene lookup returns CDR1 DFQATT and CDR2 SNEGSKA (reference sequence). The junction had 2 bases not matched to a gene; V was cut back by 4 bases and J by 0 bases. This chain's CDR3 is CSATTSGTNTGELFF. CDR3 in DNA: TGCAGTGCTACAACTAGCGGGACGAACACCGGGGAGCTGTTTTTT.

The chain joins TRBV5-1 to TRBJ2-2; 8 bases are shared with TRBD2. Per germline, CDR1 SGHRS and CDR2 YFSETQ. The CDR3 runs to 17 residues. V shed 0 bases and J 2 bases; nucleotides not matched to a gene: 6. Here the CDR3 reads CASSLGLAGINTGELFF. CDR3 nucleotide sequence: TGCGCCAGCAGCTTGGGATTAGCGGGGATCAACACCGGGGAGCTGTTTTTT. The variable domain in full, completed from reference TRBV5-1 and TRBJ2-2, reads KAGVTQTPRYLIKTRGQQVTLSCSPISGHRSVSWYQQTPGQGLQFLFEYFSETQRNKGNFPGRFSGRQFSNSRSEMNVSTLELGDSALYLCASSLGLAGINTGELFFGEGSRLTVL.

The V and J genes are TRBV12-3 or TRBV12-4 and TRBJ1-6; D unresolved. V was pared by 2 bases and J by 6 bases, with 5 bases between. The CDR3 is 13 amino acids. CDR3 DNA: TGTGCCAGCAGTTTATTAAGTAATTCACCCCTCCACTTT. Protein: CASSLLSNSPLHF.

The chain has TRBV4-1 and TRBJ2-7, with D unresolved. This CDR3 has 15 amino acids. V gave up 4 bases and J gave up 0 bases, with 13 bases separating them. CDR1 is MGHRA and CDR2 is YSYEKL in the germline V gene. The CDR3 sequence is CASSLDSSLSYEQYF. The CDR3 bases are TGCGCCAGCAGCCTAGATAGCAGCCTCTCCTACGAGCAGTACTTC.

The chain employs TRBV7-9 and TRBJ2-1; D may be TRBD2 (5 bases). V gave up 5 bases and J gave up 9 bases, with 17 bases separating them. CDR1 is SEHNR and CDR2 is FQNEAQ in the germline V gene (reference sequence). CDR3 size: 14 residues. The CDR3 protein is CASSHGLAPSEQFF. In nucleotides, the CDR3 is TGTGCCAGCAGCCATGGACTCGCCCCAAGTGAGCAGTTCTTC.

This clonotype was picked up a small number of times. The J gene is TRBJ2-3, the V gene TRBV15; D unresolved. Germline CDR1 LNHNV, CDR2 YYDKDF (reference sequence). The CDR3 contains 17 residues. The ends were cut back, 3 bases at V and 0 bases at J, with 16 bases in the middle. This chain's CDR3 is CATSSLSPLSSTDTQYF. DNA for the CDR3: TGTGCCACCAGCAGCTTATCCCCTCTTAGTAGCACAGATACGCAGTATTTT.

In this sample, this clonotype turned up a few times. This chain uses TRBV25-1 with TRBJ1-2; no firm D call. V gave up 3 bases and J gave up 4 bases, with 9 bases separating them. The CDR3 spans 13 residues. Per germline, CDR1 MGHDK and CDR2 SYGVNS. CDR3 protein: CASSELGVYGYTF. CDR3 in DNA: TGTGCCAGCAGTGAGCTCGGGGTCTATGGCTACACCTTC.

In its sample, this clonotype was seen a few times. The CDR3 sequence is CASSFVQGSYEQYF. The CDR3 DNA reads TGTGCCAGCAGTTTTGTGCAGGGTTCCTACGAGCAGTACTTC. The chain combines TRBV12-3 or TRBV12-4 with TRBJ2-7; tentatively, D is TRBD1 (5 bases). V was pared by 3 bases and J by 1 base, with 10 bases between. The CDR3 is made up of 14 amino acids.

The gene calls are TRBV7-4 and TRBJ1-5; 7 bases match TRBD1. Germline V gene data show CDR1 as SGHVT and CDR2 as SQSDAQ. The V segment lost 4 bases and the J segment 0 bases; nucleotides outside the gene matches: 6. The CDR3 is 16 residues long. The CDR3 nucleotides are TGTGCCAGCAGCTACTTCGACAGGGATAGCAATCAGCCCCAGCATTTT. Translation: CASSYFDRDSNQPQHF. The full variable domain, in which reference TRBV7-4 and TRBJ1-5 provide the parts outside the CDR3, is GAGVSQSPRYKVAKRGRDVALRCDSISGHVTLYWYRQTLGQGSEVLTYSQSDAQRDKSGRPSGRFSAERPERSVSTLKIQRTEQGDSAVYLCASSYFDRDSNQPQHFGDGTRLSIL.

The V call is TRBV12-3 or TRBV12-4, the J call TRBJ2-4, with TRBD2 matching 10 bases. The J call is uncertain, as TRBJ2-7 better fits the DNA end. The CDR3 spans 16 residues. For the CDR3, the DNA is TGTGCCAGCAGTTTAGCCCCTAGCGGGAGTCACTACGAGCAGTACTTC. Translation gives CASSLAPSGSHYEQYF.

This chain's CDR3 is CATSTLRGMGGNYGYTF. CDR3 bases: TGTGCCACCAGCACTCTCCGGGGCATGGGGGGCAACTATGGCTACACCTTC. The chain carries TRBV15 and TRBJ1-2, with D maybe TRBD1 (6 bases). Germline V CDR1 and CDR2: LNHNV, YYDKDF (reference sequence). The CDR3 length is 17 residues. V lost 4 bases, J lost 2 bases, and 20 bases lay in between.

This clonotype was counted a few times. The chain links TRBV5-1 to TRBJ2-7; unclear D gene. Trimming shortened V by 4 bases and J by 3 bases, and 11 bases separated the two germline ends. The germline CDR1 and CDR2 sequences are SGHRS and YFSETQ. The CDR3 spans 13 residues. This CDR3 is CASSVAVDYEQYF. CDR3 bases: TGCGCCAGCAGCGTGGCGGTAGACTACGAGCAGTACTTC.

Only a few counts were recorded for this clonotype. The CDR3 coding sequence is TGTGCCAGCAGCTTGGATAGGCGGTTCACCTTC. Protein product: CASSLDRRFTF. The gene calls are TRBV7-9 and TRBJ1-2, with D hard to call. V was cut by 3 bases and J by 13 bases, with 12 bases left in between. This CDR3 region has 11 residues. Per germline, CDR1 SEHNR and CDR2 FQNEAQ (reference sequence).

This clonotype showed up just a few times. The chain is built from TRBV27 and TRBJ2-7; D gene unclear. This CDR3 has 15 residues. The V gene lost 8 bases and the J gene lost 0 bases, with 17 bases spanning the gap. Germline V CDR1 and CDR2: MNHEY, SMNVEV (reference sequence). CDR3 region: CASSLTGRYSYEQYF. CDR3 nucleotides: TGTGCCAGCTCTCTCACCGGACGGTACTCCTACGAGCAGTACTTC.

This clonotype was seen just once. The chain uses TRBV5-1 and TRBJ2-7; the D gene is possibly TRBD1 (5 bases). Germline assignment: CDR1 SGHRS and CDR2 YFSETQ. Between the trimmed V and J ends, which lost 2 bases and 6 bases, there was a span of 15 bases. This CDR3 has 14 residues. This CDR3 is CASSFAGAQGEQYF. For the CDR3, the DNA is TGCGCCAGCAGCTTCGCAGGCGCGCAGGGCGAGCAGTACTTC.

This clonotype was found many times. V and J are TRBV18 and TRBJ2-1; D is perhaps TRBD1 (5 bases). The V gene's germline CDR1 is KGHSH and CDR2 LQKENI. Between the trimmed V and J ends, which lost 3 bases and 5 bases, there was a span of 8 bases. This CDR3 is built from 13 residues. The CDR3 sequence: CASSPQGHNEQFF. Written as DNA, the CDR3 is TGTGCCAGCTCACCTCAGGGTCACAATGAGCAGTTCTTC.

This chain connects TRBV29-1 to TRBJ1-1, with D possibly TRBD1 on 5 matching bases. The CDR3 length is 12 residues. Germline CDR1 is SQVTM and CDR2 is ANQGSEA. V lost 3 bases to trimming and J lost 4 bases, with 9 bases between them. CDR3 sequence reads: CSVETASTEAFF. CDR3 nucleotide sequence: TGCAGCGTTGAGACAGCTAGCACTGAAGCTTTCTTT.

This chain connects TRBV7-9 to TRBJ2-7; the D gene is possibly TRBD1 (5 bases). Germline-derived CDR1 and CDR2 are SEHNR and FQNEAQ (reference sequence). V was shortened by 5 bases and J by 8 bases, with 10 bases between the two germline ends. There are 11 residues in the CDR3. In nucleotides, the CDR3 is TGTGCCAGCAGCATAGGACACAAGCAGTACTTC. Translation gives CASSIGHKQYF. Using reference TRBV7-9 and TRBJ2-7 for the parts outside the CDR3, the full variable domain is DTGVSQNPRHKITKRGQNVTFRCDPISEHNRLYWYRQTLGQGPEFLTYFQNEAQLEKSRLLSDRFSAERPKGSFSTLEIQRTEQGDSAMYLCASSIGHKQYFGPGTRLTVT.

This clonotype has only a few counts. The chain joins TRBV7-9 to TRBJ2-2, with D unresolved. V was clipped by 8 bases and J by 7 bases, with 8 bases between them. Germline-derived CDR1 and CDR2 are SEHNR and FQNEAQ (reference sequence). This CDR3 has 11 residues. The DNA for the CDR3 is TGTGCCAGCGTCGATGGCGGGGAGCTGTTTTTT. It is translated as CASVDGGELFF.

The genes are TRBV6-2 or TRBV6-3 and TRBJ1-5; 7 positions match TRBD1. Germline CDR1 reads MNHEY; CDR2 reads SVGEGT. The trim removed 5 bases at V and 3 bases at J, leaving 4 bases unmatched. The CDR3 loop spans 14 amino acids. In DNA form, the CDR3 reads TGTGCCAGCAGTAACAGGGGAATCAATCAGCCCCAGCATTTT. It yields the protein CASSNRGINQPQHF.

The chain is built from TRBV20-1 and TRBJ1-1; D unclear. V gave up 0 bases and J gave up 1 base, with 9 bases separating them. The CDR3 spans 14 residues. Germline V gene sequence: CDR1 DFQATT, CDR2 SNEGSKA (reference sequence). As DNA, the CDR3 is TGCAGTGCTAGAGATCGTAGGTCGAACACTGAAGCTTTCTTT. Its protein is CSARDRRSNTEAFF.

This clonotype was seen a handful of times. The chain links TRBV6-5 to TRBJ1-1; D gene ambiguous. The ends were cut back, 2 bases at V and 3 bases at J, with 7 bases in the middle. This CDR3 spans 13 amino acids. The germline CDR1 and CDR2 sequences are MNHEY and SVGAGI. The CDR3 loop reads CASSYALHTEAFF. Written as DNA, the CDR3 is TGTGCCAGCAGTTACGCCCTGCACACTGAAGCTTTCTTT.

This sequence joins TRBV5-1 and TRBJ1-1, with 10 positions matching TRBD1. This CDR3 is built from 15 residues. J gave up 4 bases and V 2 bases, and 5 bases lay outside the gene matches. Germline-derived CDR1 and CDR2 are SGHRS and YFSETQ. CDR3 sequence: CASSFTGTGATEAFF. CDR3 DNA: TGCGCCAGCAGCTTCACCGGGACAGGGGCCACTGAAGCTTTCTTT. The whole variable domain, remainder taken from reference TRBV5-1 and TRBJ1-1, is KAGVTQTPRYLIKTRGQQVTLSCSPISGHRSVSWYQQTPGQGLQFLFEYFSETQRNKGNFPGRFSGRQFSNSRSEMNVSTLELGDSALYLCASSFTGTGATEAFFGQGTRLTVV.

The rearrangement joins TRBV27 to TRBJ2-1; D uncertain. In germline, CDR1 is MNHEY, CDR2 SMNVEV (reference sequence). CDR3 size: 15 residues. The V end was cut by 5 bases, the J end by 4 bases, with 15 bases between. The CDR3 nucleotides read TGTGCCAGCAGTATAAATAATCCAGATTACAATGAGCAGTTCTTC. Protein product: CASSINNPDYNEQFF.

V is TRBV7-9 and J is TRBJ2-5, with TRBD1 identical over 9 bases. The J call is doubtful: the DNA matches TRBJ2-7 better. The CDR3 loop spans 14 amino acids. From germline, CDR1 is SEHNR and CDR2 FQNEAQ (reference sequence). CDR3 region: CAFLGGTGPSEQYF. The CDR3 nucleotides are TGTGCCTTTCTAGGCGGGACAGGGCCTAGCGAGCAGTACTTC.